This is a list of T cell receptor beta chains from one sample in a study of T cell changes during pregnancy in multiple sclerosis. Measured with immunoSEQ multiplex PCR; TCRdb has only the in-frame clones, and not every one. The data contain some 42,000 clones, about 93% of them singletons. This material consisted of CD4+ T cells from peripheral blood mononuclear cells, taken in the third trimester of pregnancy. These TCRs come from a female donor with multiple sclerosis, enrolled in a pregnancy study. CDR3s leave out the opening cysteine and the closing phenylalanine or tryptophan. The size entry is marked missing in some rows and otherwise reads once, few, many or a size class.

ASSEAQGLAGYITDTQY	-	TRBV9	TRBJ2-3
ASSRREGTEAF	-	TRBV27	TRBJ1-1
ASSLWGQSFNPGTDTQY	-	TRBV5-1	TRBJ2-3
ASSPGQGGGSGANVLT	-	TRBV5-1	TRBJ2-6
ASARATGPSPLH	once	TRBV18	TRBJ1-6
ASSSRRDRARNQPQH	-	TRBV7-8	TRBJ1-5
ASSLALLSGGYNEQF	-	TRBV11-2	TRBJ2-1
ASTAVSGNTIY	-	TRBV19	TRBJ1-3
ASSVGTQGETQY	-	TRBV9	TRBJ2-5
SARDLERKF	once	TRBV20-1	TRBJ2-1
ASSLAPGAYEQY	-	TRBV5-6	TRBJ2-7
ASSPSDRNYGYT	-	TRBV18	TRBJ1-2
ASSHKIRGTYNEQF	-	TRBV14	TRBJ2-1
ASSPGTSGGGETQY	-	TRBV7-9	TRBJ2-5
ASSQGQGSNQPQH	-	TRBV4-1	TRBJ1-5
ASSPQRQGLNEQF	-	TRBV18	TRBJ2-1
ASSLVAFYRGPFPLHEQY	-	TRBV7-8	TRBJ2-7
ASSRRGIRYNEQF	-	TRBV12-5	TRBJ2-1
ASSLQVSEAF	-	TRBV28	TRBJ1-1
ASSVTPGKETQY	once	TRBV2	TRBJ2-5
ASSFNRDQPQH	-	TRBV28	TRBJ1-5
ASSAPQWGQGANTEAF	once	TRBV9	TRBJ1-1
ASSRDRGFVPANEKLF	-	TRBV7-9	TRBJ1-4
ASSVGLAGADTQY	-	TRBV9	TRBJ2-3
SGGVGNTEAF	-	TRBV29-1	TRBJ1-1
ASSSEGARYNEQF	-	TRBV5-1	TRBJ2-1
ASSLRYTGELF	-	TRBV11-2	TRBJ2-2
ASSLGDRGRMRSEQY	-	TRBV7-6	TRBJ2-7
ASSYRQMNTEAF	-	TRBV6-5	TRBJ1-1
ASSLDRGSYTIY	-	TRBV5-4	TRBJ1-3
ASSKGLGSYEQY	-	TRBV4-1	TRBJ2-7
SVPGGTEAF	-	TRBV20-1	TRBJ1-1
ASSVSPSYNEQF	-	TRBV9	TRBJ2-1